Presented here are 30 T cell receptor beta chains from one specimen sequenced in a study of CD8 T cells in ankylosing spondylitis. Findings and caveats of the study: Typical of ankylosing spondylitis blood, it appeared, was a TCR beta motif of 7 or 8 highly homologous variants.

Each CDR3 protein gets one entry after TCRdb re-called the 5' RACE reads with MiXCR. Of 350,000 to 550,000 distinct CDR3 sequences listed, roughly 27% were seen once; the top ten hold about 1%. Their antigen targets remain unknown. The specimen sequenced was blood, either unsorted or a sorted T cell fraction (not recorded which). Receptor source: a male donor with ankylosing spondylitis.

The rearrangement uses TRBV15 and TRBJ2-1, with D possibly matching TRBD2 (6 bases). Germline V CDR1 and CDR2: LNHNV, YYDKDF (reference sequence). The CDR3 spans 16 residues. Trimming left V 4 bases short and J 2 bases short, with 15 bases between. CDR3 DNA sequence: TGTGCCACCAGCAAAGGAGGAGGGTACCCCTACAATGAGCAGTTCTTC. The encoded protein is CATSKGGGYPYNEQFF.

V gene TRBV6-1 combines with J gene TRBJ2-1; 8 bases align to TRBD2. After removal of 8 bases from V and 3 bases from J, the junction contained 6 bases not matched to a gene. Germline V gene sequence: CDR1 MNHNS, CDR2 SASEGT. The CDR3 is 14 residues long. The CDR3 protein is CASSPTSVYNEQFF. The CDR3 DNA reads as TGTGCCAGCTCTCCGACTAGCGTCTACAATGAGCAGTTCTTC.

The chain joins TRBV28 to TRBJ2-1, with TRBD1 identical over 10 bases. Looked up from germline, CDR1 is MDHEN and CDR2 is SYDVKM. This CDR3 is 15 amino acids long. Germline trimming cut 3 bases from V and 9 bases from J; bases unmatched to any gene: 8. CDR3 DNA: TGTGCCAGCAGTTTCCGGGACAGGGGTGTAGGTGAGCAGTTCTTC. Encoded protein: CASSFRDRGVGEQFF. The whole variable domain, filled in from reference TRBV28 and TRBJ2-1, reads DVKVTQSSRYLVKRTGEKVFLECVQDMDHENMFWYRQDPGLGLRLIYFSYDVKMKEKGDIPEGYSVSREKKERFSLILESASTNQTSMYLCASSFRDRGVGEQFFGPGTRLTVL.

At least ten counts were recorded for this clonotype. V gene TRBV6-5 combines with J gene TRBJ1-1; D remains unclear. Trimming cost V 2 bases and J 1 base, with 5 bases left between them. The CDR3 is 13 residues long. Germline assignment: CDR1 MNHEY and CDR2 SVGAGI. Here the CDR3 reads CASSYVANTEAFF. The DNA of the CDR3 is TGTGCCAGCAGTTACGTCGCGAACACTGAAGCTTTCTTT.

The chain carries TRBV7-2 and TRBJ2-3; a possible D gene is TRBD1 (6 bases). Per the germline V gene, CDR1 is SGHTA and CDR2 is FQGNSA. V shed 1 base and J shed 1 base, with 12 bases lying between them. CDR3 length: 16 residues. In DNA, the CDR3 is TGTGCCAGCAGCTTAGAGGCCAGGGGTGGCACAGATACGCAGTATTTT. Its translation is CASSLEARGGTDTQYF.

This clonotype was observed a handful of times. V is TRBV5-1 and J is TRBJ2-2, with TRBD2 matching 11 bases. With V trimmed by 4 bases and J by 7 bases, 9 bases remained unmatched. The CDR3 runs to 16 residues. Germline CDR1 reads SGHRS; CDR2 reads YFSETQ. For the CDR3, the DNA is TGCGCCAGCAGCATAGGACTAGCGGGTTCGTTCGGGGAGCTGTTTTTT. Its translation: CASSIGLAGSFGELFF.

This clonotype was counted between two and nine times. The chain employs TRBV20-1 and TRBJ1-2; 10 bases match TRBD1. V lost 6 bases and J lost 2; bases outside the gene matches: 3. Per the germline V gene, CDR1 is DFQATT and CDR2 is SNEGSKA (reference sequence). The CDR3 contains 13 residues. CDR3 nucleotide sequence: TGCAGTGCAACGACAGGGGGCAACTATGGCTACACCTTC. This translates into CSATTGGNYGYTF.

The rearrangement links TRBV7-8 to TRBJ2-1; TRBD2 aligns across 11 bases. V was clipped by 1 base and J by 3 bases; unmatched bases: 8. Germline lookup yields CDR1 SGHVS and CDR2 FQNEAQ. CDR3 length equals 18 residues. In DNA form, the CDR3 reads TGTGCCAGCAGCTTAGTTGATAGCGGGAGGGGGGTCTACAATGAGCAGTTCTTC. Translating it yields CASSLVDSGRGVYNEQFF.

This clonotype occurred a few times. This chain connects TRBV20-1 to TRBJ2-1; possible D gene TRBD2, 6 bases. The CDR3 is 13 amino acids. CDR1 is DFQATT and CDR2 is SNEGSKA in the germline V gene (reference sequence). V was cut by 8 bases and J by 2 bases, with 13 bases left in between. The CDR3, as DNA: TGCAGTTTTTCTAGCGCACCCTACAATGAGCAGTTCTTC. This encodes CSFSSAPYNEQFF.

The rearrangement joins TRBV5-5 to TRBJ2-1, with D possibly TRBD2 on 5 matching bases. Trimming took off 0 bases at V and 7 bases at J, with 14 bases between the two ends. The CDR3 contains 15 residues. Per germline, CDR1 SGHKS and CDR2 YYEKEE (reference sequence). This chain's CDR3 is CASSLAGSRRNEQFF. The CDR3 nucleotides are TGTGCCAGCAGCTTGGCTGGGAGCCGCCGGAATGAGCAGTTCTTC.

In this sample, this clonotype turned up a few times. V is TRBV7-8 and J is TRBJ1-5; weak D call: TRBD1 (5 bases). V was pared by 1 base and J by 6 bases, with 10 bases between. The CDR3 is 14 amino acids. Germline assignment: CDR1 SGHVS and CDR2 FQNEAQ. CDR3 sequence reads: CASSLELRAQPQHF. The CDR3 region has the DNA TGTGCCAGCAGCTTAGAACTCAGGGCTCAGCCCCAGCATTTT.

The chain couples TRBV12-3 or TRBV12-4 to TRBJ2-6; the match to TRBD2 covers 7 bases. The CDR3 is 15 amino acids. With 5 bases clipped from V and 2 bases from J, the junction kept 3 bases outside the gene matches. The CDR3 bases are TGTGCCAGCAGTCCTGGGGGGGCTGGGGCCAACGTCCTGACTTTC. Protein product: CASSPGGAGANVLTF.

The chain links TRBV27 to TRBJ2-1; 7 bases match TRBD1. With 5 bases clipped from V and 5 bases from J, the junction kept 9 bases outside the gene matches. The CDR3 consists of 15 residues. Germline loops: CDR1 MNHEY, CDR2 SMNVEV (reference sequence). This CDR3 reads CASSLRRDSDNEQFF. CDR3 bases: TGTGCCAGCAGTCTGCGCCGGGACAGTGACAATGAGCAGTTCTTC.

This clonotype was observed many times. This chain connects TRBV12-3 or TRBV12-4 to TRBJ2-7, with D hard to call. V shed 3 bases and J shed 3 bases, with 6 bases lying between them. This CDR3 contains 12 residues. The CDR3 coding sequence is TGTGCCAGCAGTTTTCACGGCTACGAGCAGTACTTC. Translating gives CASSFHGYEQYF.

At least ten counts were recorded for this clonotype. This chain uses TRBV12-3 or TRBV12-4 with TRBJ1-5; TRBD1 matches at 9 bases. The CDR3 loop spans 15 amino acids. The V gene end was trimmed by 4 bases and the J gene end by 4 bases; junction bases not matched to a gene: 5. DNA of the CDR3: TGTGCCAGCAGTTCCGACAGGGGGTTGAATCAGCCCCAGCATTTT. Translation gives CASSSDRGLNQPQHF.

The sample holds many counts of this clonotype. This chain uses TRBV6-5 with TRBJ2-2, with 8 bases matching TRBD2. This CDR3 comprises 17 residues. The V and J ends lost 3 bases and 3 bases, in that order; junction bases with no gene match: 9. Germline CDR1 and CDR2: MNHEY and SVGAGI. The CDR3 loop is CASSYQSGRGHTGELFF. In DNA, the CDR3 is TGTGCCAGCAGTTATCAGAGCGGGAGAGGACACACCGGGGAGCTGTTTTTT.

The chain joins TRBV7-2 to TRBJ2-7; 9 bases match TRBD2. CDR3 length: 14 residues. J was trimmed by 6 bases and V by 5 bases; bases with no gene match: 8. CDR1 is SGHTA and CDR2 is FQGNSA in the germline V gene. The CDR3 sequence is CASSLLAGTGEQYV. The CDR3 DNA reads as TGTGCCAGCAGCCTTCTAGCGGGAACTGGCGAGCAGTACGTC.

The sample holds a few counts of this clonotype. The rearrangement uses TRBV5-1 and TRBJ1-2; maybe TRBD1 (6 bases). CDR1 is SGHRS, CDR2 YFSETQ, per germline. CDR3 length equals 14 residues. The V and J ends lost 4 bases and 6 bases respectively, with 16 bases between them. CDR3 amino acids: CASSAVQGLDGYTF. The CDR3 DNA reads TGCGCCAGCAGCGCCGTACAGGGCTTAGATGGCTACACCTTC.

This rearrangement joins TRBV5-1 to TRBJ2-2, with 15 nucleotides matching TRBD2. This CDR3 is 16 amino acids long. The ends lost 4 bases at V and 7 bases at J; junction bases unmatched: 5. CDR1 is SGHRS, CDR2 YFSETQ, per germline. The CDR3 coding sequence is TGCGCCAGCAGCCCCGGGACTAGCGGGAGGTTCGGGGAGCTGTTTTTT. Translation gives CASSPGTSGRFGELFF.

This clonotype was picked up many times. The chain links TRBV12-3 or TRBV12-4 to TRBJ1-6, with 8 bases identical to TRBD1. The CDR3 runs 14 residues. V gave up 4 bases and J gave up 6 bases; unmatched junction bases: 2. In DNA, the CDR3 is TGTGCCAGCAGTTCCCAGGGGGCTAATTCACCCCTCCACTTT. Its protein product is CASSSQGANSPLHF.

The chain combines TRBV12-3 or TRBV12-4 with TRBJ2-3, with a weak D call TRBD1 (7 bases). Trimming removed 6 bases at V and 2 bases at J, with 21 bases between. CDR3 size: 17 residues. CDR3: CASSPKRRGRATDTQYF. CDR3 nucleotides: TGTGCCAGCAGCCCAAAGAGGAGGGGGCGCGCCACAGATACGCAGTATTTT.

The chain combines TRBV20-1 with TRBJ1-5, with unresolved D. The V and J ends lost 1 base and 1 base respectively, with 8 bases between them. In germline, CDR1 is DFQATT, CDR2 SNEGSKA (reference sequence). This CDR3 has 14 residues. The CDR3 protein is CSARGGVSNQPQHF. In nucleotides, the CDR3 is TGCAGTGCTAGAGGGGGAGTGAGCAATCAGCCCCAGCATTTT.

The chain couples TRBV5-5 to TRBJ2-5; D ambiguous. From germline, CDR1 is SGHKS and CDR2 YYEKEE (reference sequence). The CDR3 loop spans 14 amino acids. V lost 2 bases to trimming and J lost 2 bases, with 10 bases between them. The CDR3 sequence is CASSLIRTQETQYF. The CDR3 DNA is TGTGCCAGCAGCTTAATACGAACTCAAGAGACCCAGTACTTC.

The chain joins TRBV24-1 to TRBJ1-1; TRBD1 aligns across 9 bases. Germline-derived CDR1 and CDR2 are KGHDR and SFDVKD. The ends lost 3 bases at V and 3 bases at J; junction bases unmatched: 7. The CDR3 length is 16 residues. Here the CDR3 DNA reads TGTGCCACCAGTGATACCACAGGGGGCTCGGACACTGAAGCTTTCTTT. Amino acid sequence: CATSDTTGGSDTEAFF.

This clonotype was counted at least ten times. The gene calls are TRBV29-1 and TRBJ2-7; TRBD2 aligns across 7 bases. In germline, CDR1 is SQVTM, CDR2 ANQGSEA. The CDR3 length is 13 residues. V shed 3 bases, J shed 0 bases, and the junction held 2 bases outside the gene matches. CDR3 sequence (DNA): TGCAGCGTTGACGGGAGGAACTCCTACGAGCAGTACTTC. Protein: CSVDGRNSYEQYF.

The V call is TRBV20-1, the J call TRBJ2-5; tentatively, D is TRBD1 (5 bases). V lost 1 base to trimming and J lost 5 bases, with 14 bases between them. CDR1 DFQATT and CDR2 SNEGSKA come from the germline V gene (reference sequence). This CDR3 has 14 amino acids. The CDR3 nucleotides are TGCAGTGCTAGAGTGCGGTCTAAGGGGGAGACCCAGTACTTC. Its protein is CSARVRSKGETQYF.

J is TRBJ2-1 and V is TRBV10-3; tentative D call: TRBD2 (6 bases). The ends were cut back, 5 bases at V and 4 bases at J, with 12 bases in the middle. The CDR3 has 14 residues. Looked up from germline, CDR1 is ENHRY and CDR2 is SYGVKD. CDR3 amino acids: CAISPGLAYNEQFF. The CDR3 coding sequence is TGTGCCATCAGTCCGGGACTGGCGTACAATGAGCAGTTCTTC.

This sequence joins TRBV15 and TRBJ2-1, with D perhaps TRBD1 or TRBD2 (6 bases each). Germline-derived CDR1 and CDR2 are LNHNV and YYDKDF (reference sequence). CDR3 size: 16 residues. With 7 bases removed from V and 5 bases from J, the gap between germline ends came to 21 bases. The CDR3 nucleotides read TGTGCCACCACCACACTGCGGCAGGGGAGGAACAATGAGCAGTTCTTC. Amino acids: CATTTLRQGRNNEQFF.

This clonotype was counted a few times. The chain recombines TRBV11-3 with TRBJ2-5; tentative D call: TRBD2 (5 bases). CDR1 and CDR2 (germline): SGHNT, YENEEA. The CDR3 runs to 14 residues. V was shortened by 4 bases and J by 5 bases, with 14 bases between the two germline ends. The CDR3 is CASSSGGIFETQYF. CDR3 sequence (DNA): TGTGCCAGCAGCTCCGGAGGAATTTTTGAGACCCAGTACTTC.

This clonotype appeared a few times. The genes are TRBV6-5 and TRBJ2-1, with D perhaps TRBD1 or TRBD2 (5 bases each). Trimming left V 0 bases short and J 2 bases short, with 11 bases between. Germline values: CDR1 MNHEY, CDR2 SVGAGI. The CDR3 has 16 residues. The CDR3 loop is CASSYSYGTAYNEQFF. CDR3 sequence (DNA): TGTGCCAGCAGTTACTCGTACGGGACGGCCTACAATGAGCAGTTCTTC.